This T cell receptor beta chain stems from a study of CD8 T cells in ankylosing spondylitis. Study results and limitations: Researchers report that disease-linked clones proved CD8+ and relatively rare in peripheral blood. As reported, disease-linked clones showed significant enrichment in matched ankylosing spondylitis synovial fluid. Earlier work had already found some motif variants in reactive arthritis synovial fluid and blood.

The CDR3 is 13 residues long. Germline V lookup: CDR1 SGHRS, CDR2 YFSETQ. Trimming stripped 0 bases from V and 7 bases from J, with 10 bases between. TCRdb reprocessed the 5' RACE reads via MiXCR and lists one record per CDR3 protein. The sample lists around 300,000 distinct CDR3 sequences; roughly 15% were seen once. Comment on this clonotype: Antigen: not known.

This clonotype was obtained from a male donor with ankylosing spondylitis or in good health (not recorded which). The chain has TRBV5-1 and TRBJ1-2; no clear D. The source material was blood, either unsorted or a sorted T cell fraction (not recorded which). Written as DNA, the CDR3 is TGCGCCAGCAGCTTGGAGTTTTCGGGTGGCTACACCTTC. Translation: CASSLEFSGGYTF.